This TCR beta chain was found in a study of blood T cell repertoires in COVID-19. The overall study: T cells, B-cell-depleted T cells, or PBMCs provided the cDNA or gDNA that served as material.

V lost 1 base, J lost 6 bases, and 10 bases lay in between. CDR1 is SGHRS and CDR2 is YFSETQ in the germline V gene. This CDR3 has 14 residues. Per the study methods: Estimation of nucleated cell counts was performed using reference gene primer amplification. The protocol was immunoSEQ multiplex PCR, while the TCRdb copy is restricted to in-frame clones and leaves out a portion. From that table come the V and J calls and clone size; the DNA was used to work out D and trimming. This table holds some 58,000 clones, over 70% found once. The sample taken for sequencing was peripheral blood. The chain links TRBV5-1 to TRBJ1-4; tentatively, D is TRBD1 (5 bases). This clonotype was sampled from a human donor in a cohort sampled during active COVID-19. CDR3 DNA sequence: TGCGCCAGCAGCTTGCGTGGCAGGGATGAAAAACTGTTTTTT. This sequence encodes CASSLRGRDEKLFF.